One and the same sample provided the 9 T cell receptor beta chains below, sequenced in a study of blood T cell repertoires in COVID-19. The assay was immunoSEQ multiplex PCR, and TCRdb's table has in-frame clones only and misses some. Among 250,000 to 350,000 clones, roughly 88% were seen once, and the ten largest hold around 1.5%. Sequencing was done on a sample of peripheral blood. These receptors were collected from a woman in her forties or fifties with acute or convalescent COVID-19.

The chain is built from TRBV11-1 and TRBJ2-2, with 8 bases aligning to TRBD1. The germline V gene has CDR1 SGHAT and CDR2 FQDESV (reference sequence). J lost 4 bases, V lost 6 bases, and 7 bases had no gene match. This CDR3 is built from 15 residues. CDR3 protein: CASRFQTGATGELFF. Here the CDR3 DNA reads TGTGCCAGCAGATTCCAGACAGGGGCCACCGGGGAGCTGTTTTTT.

The genes are TRBV19 and TRBJ2-1, with 8 bases fitting TRBD2. Unmatched junction bases numbered 4, after V lost 3 bases and J lost 6 bases. This CDR3 spans 14 amino acids. From germline, CDR1 is LNHDA and CDR2 SQIVND (reference sequence). The CDR3 DNA sequence: TGTGCCAGTAGTATTGGACTAGCCTTCAATGAGCAGTTCTTC. Translated: CASSIGLAFNEQFF.

The chain joins TRBV14 to TRBJ2-6; TRBD1 matches 8 bases. Germline V lookup: CDR1 SGHDN, CDR2 FVKESK. CDR3 length: 18 residues. Germline trimming cut 0 bases from V and 4 bases from J; bases unmatched to any gene: 8. The CDR3 reads CASSQDGDRLRGANVLTF. The CDR3 coding sequence is TGTGCCAGCAGCCAAGACGGGGACAGGCTAAGGGGGGCCAACGTCCTGACTTTC.

This chain links TRBV2 with TRBJ1-4; weak D call: TRBD1 (6 bases). Germline lookup yields CDR1 SNHLY and CDR2 FYNNEI. CDR3 length: 14 amino acids. The V end lost 5 bases, the J end lost 11 bases, and 18 bases lay between the germline ends. CDR3 nucleotide sequence: TGTGCCAGCAGTACAGGGCTCGGGGAGGGTAAACTGTTTTTT. Amino acid sequence: CASSTGLGEGKLFF.

V and J are TRBV30 and TRBJ2-7; no firm D call. Per the germline V gene, CDR1 is GTSNPN and CDR2 is SVGIG (reference sequence). The V and J ends lost 2 bases and 6 bases respectively, with 11 bases between them. The CDR3 covers 12 residues. CDR3 in DNA: TGTGCCTGGAGTCTGGGCGCCAGCGAGCAGTACTTC. This encodes CAWSLGASEQYF. Combining the CDR3 with reference TRBV30 and TRBJ2-7 gives the whole variable domain SQTIHQWPATLVQPVGSPLSLECTVEGTSNPNLYWYRQAAGRGLQLLFYSVGIGQISSEVPQNLSASRPQDRQFILSSKKLLLSDSGFYLCAWSLGASEQYFGPGTRLTVT.

This chain joins TRBV28 and TRBJ1-1; TRBD1 matches 10 bases. The CDR3 is 12 residues long. In germline, CDR1 is MDHEN, CDR2 SYDVKM. The J segment lost 10 bases and the V segment lost 3 bases, leaving 2 bases of the junction unmatched. CDR3 sequence reads: CASSFGDRGAFF. CDR3 nucleotides: TGTGCCAGCAGTTTTGGGGACAGGGGAGCTTTCTTT.

Remarks on this clone: At one of its ends the junction is not consistent with the germline gene, which may arise from a read error. The chain combines TRBV5-1 with TRBJ1-5; D unresolved. The CDR3 is 12 residues long. Germline V gene lookup returns CDR1 SGHRS and CDR2 YFSETQ. CDR3 amino acids: CASSLAGQPQHF. Written as DNA, the CDR3 is TGCGCCAGCAGCTTGGCAGGTCAGCCTCAGCATTTT.

This chain joins TRBV19 and TRBJ1-1; 8 bases map to TRBD1. The CDR3 sequence is 15 residues long. V trimming: 5 bases; J trimming: 3 bases; junction bases outside the gene matches: 8. The germline V gene has CDR1 LNHDA and CDR2 SQIVND (reference sequence). The CDR3 spells CASSDRGTRDTEAFF. CDR3 bases: TGTGCCAGTAGTGACAGGGGAACGCGGGACACTGAAGCTTTCTTT. Filled out from reference TRBV19 and TRBJ1-1, the complete variable domain reads DGGITQSPKYLFRKEGQNVTLSCEQNLNHDAMYWYRQDPGQGLRLIYYSQIVNDFQKGDIAEGYSVSREKKESFPLTVTSAQKNPTAFYLCASSDRGTRDTEAFFGQGTRLTVV.

The V and J genes are TRBV10-3 and TRBJ1-1; D not resolved. Germline V lookup: CDR1 ENHRY, CDR2 SYGVKD. Trimming removed 2 bases at V and 0 bases at J, with 10 bases between. This CDR3 is 15 amino acids long. CDR3 sequence (DNA): TGTGCCATCAGTGAGGGAGGAGCCTTGAACACTGAAGCTTTCTTT. Protein product: CAISEGGALNTEAFF.